This TCR beta chain is drawn from a study of CXCR3-negative and CXCR3-positive naive CD8 T cells. Findings and limits, study-wide: In naive cells, CXCR3-negative and CXCR3-positive subsets had similar TRBV-TRBJ usage; memory cells differed. The TRB CDR3s that CXCR3-positive naive cells carried were more hydrophobic than those of CXCR3-negative naive cells. Fresh PBMCs were used in most assays, and CXCR3 expression partially decreased after cryopreservation.

5' RACE with UMI labels generated the TRB cDNA libraries. From its re-call of the 5' RACE reads, TCRdb lists each CDR3 protein once, without DNA. Its listing shows roughly 140,000 distinct CDR3 sequences. Triplicate sorts, 320,000 or so cells apiece, were made for each CD8+ T cell subset. As for this clonotype: Its specificity is unknown.

This CDR3 has 14 residues. The germline V gene has CDR1 MDHEN and CDR2 SYDVKM. This TCR was recovered from a human donor in good health. Some clones in this sample may be carry-over from other donors' samples. Sequencing input: naive CXCR3+ CD8+ T cells from blood. Indicated subset: CD45RO-CCR7+CD27+CD95- naive CD8+ T cells expressing CXCR3 (TNR3+). This sequence joins TRBV28 and TRBJ2-7; TCRdb reports TRBD2, a call that lacks DNA to check it against. CDR3: CASSFIPRPYEQYF.